These 15 T cell receptor beta chains originate from one sample sequenced in a study of glioma-infiltrating T cells after dendritic cell vaccination. Assay used: immunoSEQ multiplex PCR; TCRdb lists only in-frame clones, some missing. The data show some 38,000 clones, around four fifths seen once. This material consisted of blood, taken before dendritic cell vaccination. These receptors were taken from a human donor with glioblastoma.

The chain joins TRBV4-2 to TRBJ2-1, with TRBD2 identical over 10 bases. V shed 0 bases and J 5 bases; nucleotides not matched to a gene: 7. This CDR3 comprises 17 residues. Germline V lookup: CDR1 LGHNA, CDR2 YNFKEQ. DNA for the CDR3: TGTGCCAGCAGCCAAGAGGGGTCTAGCGGGGGAAACAATGAGCAGTTCTTC. Its protein product is CASSQEGSSGGNNEQFF.

The rearrangement joins TRBV9 to TRBJ2-3; 7 bases line up with TRBD1. Germline V gives CDR1 SGDLS, CDR2 YYNGEE. J gave up 4 bases and V 3 bases, and 2 bases lay outside the gene matches. CDR3 size: 13 residues. CDR3 DNA sequence: TGTGCCAGCAGCGGTGGACAGGCAGATACGCAGTATTTT. Translation gives CASSGGQADTQYF.

The chain recombines TRBV18 with TRBJ1-1; a weak D match, TRBD1 (5 bases). CDR1 and CDR2 (germline): KGHSH, LQKENI. Trimming stripped 3 bases from V and 7 bases from J, with 15 bases between. The CDR3 length is 14 residues. The CDR3 nucleotides read TGTGCCAGCTCACCCCGGGCCAGGGCCGATGAAGCTTTCTTT. Amino acids: CASSPRARADEAFF.

The chain couples TRBV7-2 to TRBJ1-3; perhaps TRBD1 as D (5 bases). Per germline, CDR1 SGHTA and CDR2 FQGNSA. V was cut by 8 bases and J by 0 bases, with 8 bases left in between. The CDR3 has 13 amino acids. The CDR3 DNA follows: TGTGCCAGCGCGGGGGTCTCTGGAAACACCATATATTTT. The encoded protein is CASAGVSGNTIYF.

CDR3 nucleotides: TGTGCTAGCCAATGGGACAGGTCTATGAATACGCAGTATTTT. It encodes CASQWDRSMNTQYF. The chain is built from TRBV12-5 and TRBJ2-3; 8 nucleotides align to TRBD1. After removal of 9 bases from V and 7 bases from J, the junction contained 12 bases not matched to a gene. Germline CDR1 reads LGHNT; CDR2 reads FRNRAP. The CDR3 totals 14 residues.

The chain is built from TRBV30 and TRBJ1-2; 9 nucleotides agree with TRBD1. Per germline, CDR1 GTSNPN and CDR2 SVGIG (reference sequence). With V trimmed by 0 bases and J by 7 bases, 6 bases remained unmatched. CDR3 length: 14 amino acids. CDR3 coding DNA: TGTGCCTGGAGTGTACAGGGGGCCTTTCGTGGCTACACCTTC. Its protein product is CAWSVQGAFRGYTF.

Here the CDR3 reads CASRPGDTEAFF. The CDR3 DNA sequence: TGTGCCAGTAGACCCGGGGACACTGAAGCTTTCTTT. The chain is built from TRBV19 and TRBJ1-1; D call uncertain. The CDR3 has 12 amino acids. V lost 6 bases and J 3 bases, leaving 8 bases between the germline ends. Germline CDR1 reads LNHDA; CDR2 reads SQIVND (reference sequence).

The rearrangement links TRBV4-1 to TRBJ1-2, with TRBD1 as a possible D gene (6 bases). The V gene lost 2 bases and the J gene lost 7 bases, with 17 bases spanning the gap. The CDR3 loop spans 15 amino acids. Looked up from germline, CDR1 is MGHRA and CDR2 is YSYEKL. The CDR3 spells CASSQPRQAEGGYTF. The CDR3 DNA follows: TGCGCCAGCAGCCAACCAAGACAGGCTGAGGGTGGCTACACCTTC.

The V gene is TRBV11-1, the J gene TRBJ2-5; TRBD1 aligns across 9 bases. Germline V gene lookup returns CDR1 SGHAT and CDR2 FQDESV (reference sequence). The CDR3 is 16 residues long. V lost 1 base to trimming and J lost 0 bases; unmatched junction nucleotides: 3. Written as DNA, the CDR3 is TGTGCCAGCAGCTTAGGAGGACAGGGGTACCAAGAGACCCAGTACTTC. This sequence encodes CASSLGGQGYQETQYF. The complete variable domain, with remaining parts taken from reference TRBV11-1 and TRBJ2-5, reads EAEVAQSPRYKITEKSQAVAFWCDPISGHATLYWYRQILGQGPELLVQFQDESVVDDSQLPKDRFSAERLKGVDSTLKIQPAELGDSAMYLCASSLGGQGYQETQYFGPGTRLLVL.

The genes are TRBV6-4 and TRBJ2-7; TRBD1 aligns across 9 bases. Germline V CDR1 and CDR2: MRHNA, SNTAGT. V lost 0 bases and J lost 6; bases outside the gene matches: 0. This CDR3 spans 13 amino acids. The CDR3 loop reads CASSDSDRGEQYF. The CDR3 nucleotides are TGTGCCAGCAGTGACTCGGACAGGGGCGAGCAGTACTTC.

CDR3 DNA sequence: TGTGCCAGTAGCTCCACGGCAGGGGGCTACAATGAGCAGTTCTTC. Its translation is CASSSTAGGYNEQFF. The chain is built from TRBV19 and TRBJ2-1, with 7 bases that match TRBD1. Germline V lookup: CDR1 LNHDA, CDR2 SQIVND (reference sequence). This CDR3 has 15 residues. Unmatched junction bases numbered 8, after V lost 6 bases and J lost 3 bases.

This chain joins TRBV19 and TRBJ1-1; 7 bases map to TRBD1. The CDR3 length is 15 residues. V gave up 5 bases and J gave up 0 bases; unmatched junction bases: 6. Per germline, CDR1 LNHDA and CDR2 SQIVND (reference sequence). This CDR3 reads CASSLHRGLNTEAFF. CDR3 coding DNA: TGTGCCAGTAGTTTACACAGGGGTTTGAACACTGAAGCTTTCTTT.

This clone was detected a few times. For the CDR3, the DNA is TGTGCCAGCAGTGGGGGGGGTTTCACTGAAGCTTTCTTT. As protein: CASSGGGFTEAFF. This chain links TRBV6-1 with TRBJ1-1, with D tentatively TRBD1 (5 bases). Trimming took 4 bases from V and 4 from J, leaving 10 bases between them. Per the germline V gene, CDR1 is MNHNS and CDR2 is SASEGT. The CDR3 totals 13 residues.

The chain has TRBV18 and TRBJ1-2, with unresolved D. Trimming shortened V by 3 bases and J by 0 bases, and 20 bases separated the two germline ends. This CDR3 is 18 amino acids long. Looked up from germline, CDR1 is KGHSH and CDR2 is LQKENI. Here the CDR3 reads CASSPTSSIGRTNYGYTF. The CDR3 DNA follows: TGTGCCAGCTCACCTACTTCGTCTATCGGCAGGACTAACTATGGCTACACCTTC.

This chain connects TRBV4-3 to TRBJ2-3; D is perhaps TRBD1 (5 bases). The CDR3 has 16 amino acids. Germline V gives CDR1 LGHNA, CDR2 YSLEER. Trimming left V 0 bases short and J 3 bases short, with 13 bases between. In DNA, the CDR3 is TGCGCCAGCAGCCAAGATCCCGGACACCCAACAGATACGCAGTATTTT. This codes for CASSQDPGHPTDTQYF.